The 7 T cell receptor beta chains presented below share a single source sample, sequenced in a study of cytomegalovirus exposure and HLA in healthy donors. Use of 60 Vbeta and 13 Jbeta primers characterized the PCR. Sequenced by immunoSEQ multiplex PCR; TCRdb stores in-frame clones only, minus some. The repertoire holds more than 70,000 clones, with around 80% as singletons. The specimen sequenced was PBMCs. The source of these receptors is a man aged 50 to 59 in good health and CMV-seropositive.

This clone was recorded a few times. The V and J genes are TRBV7-3 and TRBJ2-2; D might be TRBD2 (6 bases). This CDR3 has 16 amino acids. Trimming took off 5 bases at V and 4 bases at J, with 17 bases between the two ends. Per germline, CDR1 SGHTA and CDR2 FQGTGA. The CDR3 DNA reads as TGTGCCAGCAGCCGGACCGGGACTTTATCCACCGGGGAGCTGTTTTTT. Translating it yields CASSRTGTLSTGELFF.

This clone was counted once. The chain links TRBV13 to TRBJ2-7, with TRBD2 matching 11 bases. Trimming removed 5 bases from V and 6 bases from J; junction bases left unmatched: 15. Germline CDR1 reads PRHDT; CDR2 reads FYEKMQ (reference sequence). The CDR3 contains 17 residues. CDR3 bases: TGTGCCAGCAGCACCCCCGGTCGACTAGCGGGACGGGGCGAGCAGTACTTC. As protein: CASSTPGRLAGRGEQYF.

Only a few counts were recorded for this clone. The chain combines TRBV4-1 with TRBJ1-5; possibly TRBD1 for D (6 bases). Per germline, CDR1 MGHRA and CDR2 YSYEKL. V shed 2 bases and J shed 10 bases, with 21 bases lying between them. This CDR3 spans 16 amino acids. This chain's CDR3 is CASSQLSGVGREPQHF. Here the CDR3 DNA reads TGCGCCAGCAGCCAACTATCAGGGGTCGGTCGGGAACCCCAGCATTTT.

This chain connects TRBV7-3 to TRBJ1-1, with D possibly matching TRBD1 (6 bases). The CDR3 length is 13 residues. With 6 bases removed from V and 8 bases from J, the gap between germline ends came to 16 bases. CDR1 SGHTA and CDR2 FQGTGA come from the germline V gene. CDR3 DNA: TGTGCCAGCAGTCGAGGGGGATCGGTAGAAGCTTTCTTT. Translated, it gives CASSRGGSVEAFF.

The J gene is TRBJ2-1, the V gene TRBV4-3; tentative D call: TRBD1 (6 bases). This CDR3 has 13 residues. Germline loops: CDR1 LGHNA, CDR2 YSLEER. V gave up 4 bases and J gave up 8 bases, with 12 bases separating them. This CDR3 is CASSRTGFDEQFF. The DNA for the CDR3 is TGCGCCAGCAGCCGAACAGGGTTCGATGAGCAGTTCTTC.

The V gene is TRBV10-3, the J gene TRBJ2-7; 9 positions agree with TRBD2. This CDR3 is 14 amino acids long. Losses at the gene ends were 7 bases for V and 0 bases for J; bases not matched to a gene: 4. Looked up from germline, CDR1 is ENHRY and CDR2 is SYGVKD. CDR3 region: CAIKTSGNSYEQYF. In DNA, the CDR3 is TGTGCCATCAAGACTAGCGGTAACTCCTACGAGCAGTACTTC.

The chain carries TRBV7-3 and TRBJ2-1; TRBD2 might be the D (5 bases). Trimming took off 5 bases at V and 9 bases at J, with 11 bases between the two ends. Germline V CDR1 and CDR2: SGHTA, FQGTGA. This CDR3 is 12 amino acids long. Here the CDR3 reads CASSPKGAEQFF. The CDR3, as DNA: TGTGCCAGCAGCCCAAAGGGAGCTGAGCAGTTCTTC. Full variable domain (remainder filled in from reference TRBV7-3 and TRBJ2-1): GAGVSQTPSNKVTEKGKYVELRCDPISGHTALYWYRQSLGQGPEFLIYFQGTGAADDSGLPNDRFFAVRPEGSVSTLKIQRTERGDSAVYLCASSPKGAEQFFGPGTRLTVL.